Listed below are T cell receptor beta chains from one sample, sequenced in a study of Ad26.COV2.S vaccination and SARS-CoV-2 variants. Libraries were prepared by immunoSEQ multiplex PCR; TCRdb keeps only in-frame clonotypes and omits some of them. The sample lists about 420,000 clones, around nine tenths occurring once. The material was peripheral blood, obtained in a trial of Ad26.COV2.S vaccine versus placebo. These TCRs come from a person between 18 and 59 years old who received the Ad26.COV2.S COVID-19 vaccine or a placebo. Each CDR3 is given with its conserved first and last residue. Each record gives: clone size, V gene, D gene, J gene, CDR3 DNA, CDR3 protein. A D gene is named only where the DNA matches it firmly. Some rows mark clone size as missing; the rest say once, few, many or name a class of expanded clone.

clone size: -; V gene: TRBV6-5; D gene: -; J gene: TRBJ2-2; CDR3 DNA: TGTGCCAGCAGTTATTTTGGGGCAGTGGGCACCGGGGAGCTGTTTTTT; CDR3 protein: CASSYFGAVGTGELFF
clone size: -; V gene: TRBV30; D gene: -; J gene: TRBJ1-3; CDR3 DNA: TGTGCCTGGAGTACCCGGAGGCTCAGCTCTGGAAACACCATATATTTT; CDR3 protein: CAWSTRRLSSGNTIYF
clone size: -; V gene: TRBV10-3; D gene: TRBD2; J gene: TRBJ2-1; CDR3 DNA: TGTGCCATCAGGACTAGCGGGGGGGCAGACTACAATGAGCAGTTCTTC; CDR3 protein: CAIRTSGGADYNEQFF
clone size: once; V gene: TRBV6-5; D gene: -; J gene: TRBJ2-7; CDR3 DNA: TGTGCCAGCATCCCCGGGACACCATCCTACGAGCAGTACTTC; CDR3 protein: CASIPGTPSYEQYF
clone size: -; V gene: TRBV6-5; D gene: TRBD1; J gene: TRBJ2-7; CDR3 DNA: TGTGCCAGCAGTATCCGGGACAGGGCCTACGAGCAGTACTTC; CDR3 protein: CASSIRDRAYEQYF
clone size: -; V gene: TRBV7-9; D gene: -; J gene: TRBJ2-5; CDR3 DNA: TGTGCCAGCAGCTTAGTGGAGACCCAGTACTTC; CDR3 protein: CASSLVETQYF
clone size: -; V gene: TRBV10-3; D gene: -; J gene: TRBJ2-1; CDR3 DNA: TGTGCCATCAGTGAGAGGGGAGACTCCTACAATGAGCAGTTCTTC; CDR3 protein: CAISERGDSYNEQFF
clone size: -; V gene: TRBV11-2; D gene: -; J gene: TRBJ2-2; CDR3 DNA: TGTGCCAGCAGCTTAGGCCGGAACACCGGGGAGCTGTTTTTT; CDR3 protein: CASSLGRNTGELFF
clone size: -; V gene: TRBV4-2; D gene: TRBD1; J gene: TRBJ1-1; CDR3 DNA: TGTGCCAGCAGCTACGAAGGGGGCGCTTGGGGAGCTTTCTTT; CDR3 protein: CASSYEGGAWGAFF
clone size: -; V gene: TRBV7-2; D gene: -; J gene: TRBJ1-6; CDR3 DNA: TGTGCCAGCAGCCCCGAGGGGGGCTACAATAATTCACCCCTCCACTTT; CDR3 protein: CASSPEGGYNNSPLHF
clone size: few; V gene: TRBV21-1; D gene: -; J gene: TRBJ1-2; CDR3 DNA: TGTGCCAGCAGCAAAGAGCCCGACGTGGACTATGGCTACACCTTC; CDR3 protein: CASSKEPDVDYGYTF
clone size: -; V gene: TRBV5-8; D gene: -; J gene: TRBJ1-4; CDR3 DNA: TGTGCCAGCAGCTTGGGGGCAGGGGACAATGAAAAACTGTTTTTT; CDR3 protein: CASSLGAGDNEKLFF
clone size: -; V gene: TRBV27; D gene: -; J gene: TRBJ1-3; CDR3 DNA: TGTGCCAGCAGGCAGAGCTCTGGAAACACCATATATTTT; CDR3 protein: CASRQSSGNTIYF
clone size: -; V gene: TRBV30; D gene: TRBD1; J gene: TRBJ1-1; CDR3 DNA: TGTGCCTGGAGTAAGAGGCAGGGGGACACTGAAGCTTTCTTT; CDR3 protein: CAWSKRQGDTEAFF
clone size: -; V gene: TRBV7-9; D gene: TRBD1; J gene: TRBJ2-2; CDR3 DNA: TGTGCCAGCAGCGTAGGGACAGGGGTTTTCGGGGAGCTGTTTTTT; CDR3 protein: CASSVGTGVFGELFF
clone size: -; V gene: TRBV29-1; D gene: TRBD2; J gene: TRBJ2-5; CDR3 DNA: TGCAGCGTTGGACTAGCGGGGGGAACGAAAGAGACCCAGTACTTC; CDR3 protein: CSVGLAGGTKETQYF
clone size: -; V gene: TRBV9; D gene: TRBD2; J gene: TRBJ2-1; CDR3 DNA: TGTGCCAGCAGCGTAAATATGGCGGGGGGCGACAATGAGCAGTTCTTC; CDR3 protein: CASSVNMAGGDNEQFF
clone size: -; V gene: TRBV7-8; D gene: TRBD1; J gene: TRBJ1-2; CDR3 DNA: TGTGCCAGCAGCTTAGGGTTAGGGACAGGAAAAAACTATGGCTACACCTTC; CDR3 protein: CASSLGLGTGKNYGYTF
clone size: -; V gene: TRBV20-1; D gene: TRBD1; J gene: TRBJ2-3; CDR3 DNA: TGCAGTGCTAGTCGGGACAGCCCTAGCACAGATACGCAGTATTTT; CDR3 protein: CSASRDSPSTDTQYF
clone size: -; V gene: TRBV6-2/TRBV6-3; D gene: -; J gene: TRBJ1-2; CDR3 DNA: TGTGCCAGCAGGCCTCCAATAGATGTGGGTGGCTACACCTTC; CDR3 protein: CASRPPIDVGGYTF
clone size: -; V gene: TRBV4-3; D gene: -; J gene: TRBJ2-3; CDR3 DNA: TGCGCCAGCAGCCAAGCCCCCACCACCACAGATACGCAGTATTTT; CDR3 protein: CASSQAPTTTDTQYF
clone size: -; V gene: TRBV28; D gene: -; J gene: TRBJ2-1; CDR3 DNA: TGTGCCAGCAGTTCAAGTGGACACTTCTACAATGAGCAGTTCTTC; CDR3 protein: CASSSSGHFYNEQFF
clone size: -; V gene: TRBV13; D gene: -; J gene: TRBJ2-7; CDR3 DNA: TGTGCCAGCAGCTTAGTCTATAACAGCTCCACCTACGAGCAGTACTTC; CDR3 protein: CASSLVYNSSTYEQYF
clone size: -; V gene: TRBV25-1; D gene: -; J gene: TRBJ2-2; CDR3 DNA: TGTGCCAGCAGTGAAGGGGTGGCCGGGGAGCTGTTTTTT; CDR3 protein: CASSEGVAGELFF
clone size: -; V gene: TRBV5-5; D gene: -; J gene: TRBJ1-1; CDR3 DNA: TGTGCCAGCAGCTTGACGGGAGTAGAAGCTTTCTTT; CDR3 protein: CASSLTGVEAFF
clone size: once; V gene: TRBV11-2; D gene: -; J gene: TRBJ2-1; CDR3 DNA: TGTGCCAGCAGCTTTGAGGCAGGGGTCAATGAGCAGTTCTTC; CDR3 protein: CASSFEAGVNEQFF
clone size: few; V gene: TRBV30; D gene: -; J gene: TRBJ2-7; CDR3 DNA: TGTGCCTGGAGCCCCCAGTTATACGAGCAGTACTTC; CDR3 protein: CAWSPQLYEQYF
clone size: once; V gene: TRBV5-1; D gene: -; J gene: TRBJ1-6; CDR3 DNA: TGCGCCAGCAGCTTCGAAAGCTCCTATAATTCACCCCTCCACTTT; CDR3 protein: CASSFESSYNSPLHF
clone size: few; V gene: TRBV25-1; D gene: -; J gene: TRBJ2-3; CDR3 DNA: TGTGCCAGCAGTAGTGGTATAGGCACAGATACGCAGTATTTT; CDR3 protein: CASSSGIGTDTQYF
clone size: -; V gene: TRBV19; D gene: TRBD1; J gene: TRBJ1-5; CDR3 DNA: TGTGCCAGTAGTATCTCACAGGGGAATCAGCCCCAGCATTTT; CDR3 protein: CASSISQGNQPQHF
clone size: -; V gene: TRBV5-1; D gene: -; J gene: TRBJ2-1; CDR3 DNA: TGCGCCAGCAGCCCCCAAGTGGGGGGCGGGGCCTACAATGAGCAGTTCTTC; CDR3 protein: CASSPQVGGGAYNEQFF
clone size: -; V gene: TRBV30; D gene: -; J gene: TRBJ1-6; CDR3 DNA: TGTGCCTGGAAGGGCAGGGCTGAATCACCCCTCCACTTT; CDR3 protein: CAWKGRAESPLHF
clone size: -; V gene: TRBV19; D gene: TRBD1; J gene: TRBJ1-1; CDR3 DNA: TGTGCCAGTAGTATAGGGAACAGGGGAAGAACTTTCTTT; CDR3 protein: CASSIGNRGRTFF
clone size: once; V gene: TRBV28; D gene: -; J gene: TRBJ2-1; CDR3 DNA: TGTGCCAGCAAAGCGAGGGGTGAGCAGTTCTTC; CDR3 protein: CASKARGEQFF
clone size: -; V gene: TRBV7-9; D gene: -; J gene: TRBJ2-2; CDR3 DNA: TGTGCCAGCAGCTTTACTGGGGACGGGCTGTTTTTT; CDR3 protein: CASSFTGDGLFF
clone size: -; V gene: TRBV7-2; D gene: -; J gene: TRBJ1-1; CDR3 DNA: TGTGCCAGCAGCTTAGCTGAGCGTACTGAAGCTTTCTTT; CDR3 protein: CASSLAERTEAFF
clone size: -; V gene: TRBV9; D gene: -; J gene: TRBJ1-3; CDR3 DNA: TGTGCCAGCAGCCTCGACCCGTACCCCGCCTCTGGAAACACCATATATTTT; CDR3 protein: CASSLDPYPASGNTIYF
clone size: -; V gene: TRBV2; D gene: TRBD1; J gene: TRBJ2-2; CDR3 DNA: TGTGCCAGCAGTCAAAACAGGGGGCAAAGCACCGGGGAGCTGTTTTTT; CDR3 protein: CASSQNRGQSTGELFF
clone size: -; V gene: TRBV29-1; D gene: -; J gene: TRBJ2-2; CDR3 DNA: TGCAGCGTTGACACCGGGGAGCTGTTTTTT; CDR3 protein: CSVDTGELFF
clone size: -; V gene: TRBV14; D gene: -; J gene: TRBJ2-1; CDR3 DNA: TGTGCCAGCAGCCCTTCCAGCTCCTACAATGAGCAGTTCTTC; CDR3 protein: CASSPSSSYNEQFF
clone size: -; V gene: TRBV2; D gene: -; J gene: TRBJ1-5; CDR3 DNA: TGTGCCAGCAGGGATCGGGGAACAGGGAGTAATCAGCCCCAGCATTTT; CDR3 protein: CASRDRGTGSNQPQHF
clone size: once; V gene: TRBV18; D gene: -; J gene: TRBJ2-5; CDR3 DNA: TGTGCCAGCTCGTGGGTTCAAGAGACCCAGTACTTC; CDR3 protein: CASSWVQETQYF
clone size: -; V gene: TRBV2; D gene: TRBD2; J gene: TRBJ2-3; CDR3 DNA: TGTGCCTTACGGGGGCTAGCGGGGACCGCAGATACGCAGTATTTT; CDR3 protein: CALRGLAGTADTQYF
clone size: -; V gene: TRBV12-3/TRBV12-4; D gene: -; J gene: TRBJ2-2; CDR3 DNA: TGTGCCAGCAGTCCGAGGGGGGCCGGGGAGCTGTTTTTT; CDR3 protein: CASSPRGAGELFF
clone size: -; V gene: TRBV5-1; D gene: -; J gene: TRBJ1-1; CDR3 DNA: TGCGCCAGCAGCTTTCGGAGAATGAACACTGAAGCTTTCTTT; CDR3 protein: CASSFRRMNTEAFF
clone size: -; V gene: TRBV5-4; D gene: TRBD1; J gene: TRBJ2-7; CDR3 DNA: TGTGCCAGCAGCTCCGGGACAGGGGGGTTTTACGAGCAGTACTTC; CDR3 protein: CASSSGTGGFYEQYF
clone size: -; V gene: TRBV27; D gene: -; J gene: TRBJ1-1; CDR3 DNA: TGTGCCAGCAGTTTATCCAGACTAGTACGGGGCGCGAACACTGAAGCTTTCTTT; CDR3 protein: CASSLSRLVRGANTEAFF
clone size: -; V gene: TRBV28; D gene: -; J gene: TRBJ2-2; CDR3 DNA: TGTGCCAGCAGTTGGACCGGGGAGCTGTTTTTT; CDR3 protein: CASSWTGELFF
clone size: -; V gene: TRBV7-8; D gene: -; J gene: TRBJ1-1; CDR3 DNA: TGTGCCAGCAGCTTAGGTCAGAACACTGAAGCTTTCTTT; CDR3 protein: CASSLGQNTEAFF